The 27 T cell receptor beta chains reported below all come from one sample, sequenced in a study of T cell clones after liver transplantation. Clones were read by immunoSEQ multiplex PCR, and TCRdb kept only the in-frame ones, dropping some. The sample includes tens of thousands of clones, roughly 80% of them seen just once. The sample in question was CD4+ T cells from blood, obtained 12 months after liver transplant. Every receptor here comes from a human patient who received a liver transplant. Some T cells may originate from the graft donor.

V gene TRBV7-3 combines with J gene TRBJ2-3; TRBD1 or TRBD2 may be the D gene (6 bases each). The V gene lost 1 base and the J gene lost 2 bases, with 16 bases spanning the gap. The CDR3 runs 17 residues. Germline V gene data show CDR1 as SGHTA and CDR2 as FQGTGA. The DNA for the CDR3 is TGTGCCAGCAGCTTAAACGGTGGGCGGGGACACACAGATACGCAGTATTTT. Amino acids: CASSLNGGRGHTDTQYF.

The chain couples TRBV7-8 to TRBJ2-3; D possibly corresponds to TRBD2 (6 bases). Germline values: CDR1 SGHVS, CDR2 FQNEAQ. The CDR3 sequence is 14 residues long. Trimming took off 1 base at V and 6 bases at J, with 11 bases between the two ends. The CDR3 loop is CASSLVIGSDTQYF. The CDR3, as DNA: TGTGCCAGCAGCTTAGTAATCGGGAGTGATACGCAGTATTTT.

The genes are TRBV27 and TRBJ2-3; 8 bases line up with TRBD2. The CDR3 contains 17 residues. Trimming took 8 bases from V and 2 from J; bases not matched to a gene: 15. Germline CDR1 reads MNHEY; CDR2 reads SMNVEV (reference sequence). Here the CDR3 reads CASFPSGGGRPTDTQYF. CDR3 DNA sequence: TGTGCCAGCTTCCCCAGCGGGGGCGGGCGGCCCACAGATACGCAGTATTTT.

The gene calls are TRBV18 and TRBJ1-3, with D tentatively TRBD1 (5 bases). The germline V and J ends were trimmed by 4 bases and 2 bases, with 15 bases remaining between them. The CDR3 is made up of 16 amino acids. The germline gives CDR1 KGHSH, CDR2 LQKENI. CDR3 DNA: TGTGCCAGCTCACAGACGGTTGGGGCCACTGGAAACACCATATATTTT. This gives the protein CASSQTVGATGNTIYF. Using reference TRBV18 and TRBJ1-3 for the parts outside the CDR3, the full variable domain is NAGVMQNPRHLVRRRGQEARLRCSPMKGHSHVYWYRQLPEEGLKFMVYLQKENIIDESGMPKERFSAEFPKEGPSILRIQQVVRGDSAAYFCASSQTVGATGNTIYFGEGSWLTVV.

The chain recombines TRBV5-4 with TRBJ1-2; D gene unclear. The CDR3 loop spans 13 amino acids. Germline V gives CDR1 SGHNT, CDR2 YYREEE (reference sequence). V was clipped by 0 bases and J by 8 bases, with 11 bases between them. The CDR3 loop is CASSLDPTGGYTF. CDR3 nucleotides: TGTGCCAGCAGCTTGGACCCTACCGGGGGCTACACCTTC.

The rearrangement joins TRBV6-6 to TRBJ1-2; D is undetermined. This CDR3 has 12 amino acids. V was pared by 0 bases and J by 7 bases, with 6 bases between. Germline V gives CDR1 MNHNY, CDR2 SVGAGI (reference sequence). CDR3 DNA sequence: TGTGCCAGCAGTTACTCTGACGGTGGCTACACCTTC. This translates into CASSYSDGGYTF.

The rearrangement joins TRBV9 to TRBJ1-2; D call uncertain. Germline V CDR1 and CDR2: SGDLS, YYNGEE. The CDR3 runs to 13 residues. The V end was cut by 4 bases, the J end by 5 bases, with 12 bases between. The CDR3 coding sequence is TGTGCCAGCAGCCCCCGACTCCTTTATGGCTACACCTTC. As protein: CASSPRLLYGYTF.

The genes are TRBV27 and TRBJ2-1; D is perhaps TRBD2 (7 bases). Looked up from germline, CDR1 is MNHEY and CDR2 is SMNVEV (reference sequence). The CDR3 has 15 amino acids. Trimming removed 3 bases at V and 7 bases at J, with 16 bases between. For the CDR3, the DNA is TGTGCCAGCAGTTTGTGGGGGGGGCGTGAGAATGAGCAGTTCTTC. Its translation: CASSLWGGRENEQFF.

The chain combines TRBV7-2 with TRBJ2-3; D assignment may be TRBD1 or TRBD2 (5 bases each). V was shortened by 7 bases and J by 3 bases, with 17 bases between the two germline ends. The germline V gene has CDR1 SGHTA and CDR2 FQGNSA. The CDR3 is 15 residues long. Here the CDR3 reads CASTPQRAGTDTQYF. CDR3 coding DNA: TGTGCCAGCACCCCCCAGAGGGCAGGGACAGATACGCAGTATTTT.

The CDR3 sequence: CASSYEGRGTGELFF. CDR3 DNA sequence: TGTGCCAGCAGTTACGAGGGTAGGGGCACCGGGGAGCTGTTTTTT. The V call is TRBV6-5, the J call TRBJ2-2; TRBD1 or TRBD2 may be the D gene (5 bases each). The CDR3 runs to 15 residues. Germline-derived CDR1 and CDR2 are MNHEY and SVGAGI. V was shortened by 2 bases and J by 4 bases, with 11 bases between the two germline ends.

The chain uses TRBV28 and TRBJ2-7; 10 positions agree with TRBD1. The V gene end was trimmed by 5 bases and the J gene end by 3 bases; junction bases not matched to a gene: 10. CDR1 and CDR2 (germline): MDHEN, SYDVKM. CDR3 length: 16 amino acids. The CDR3 reads CASSASGTGVFYEQYF. Here the CDR3 DNA reads TGTGCCAGCAGTGCCTCCGGGACAGGGGTTTTCTACGAGCAGTACTTC.

The chain employs TRBV4-2 and TRBJ2-1; 8 bases agree with TRBD1. CDR3 length: 21 residues. With V trimmed by 1 base and J by 0 bases, 17 bases remained unmatched. Germline V lookup: CDR1 LGHNA, CDR2 YNFKEQ. The CDR3 sequence: CASSQGWTGSVLGGSYNEQFF. CDR3 bases: TGTGCCAGCAGCCAAGGGTGGACAGGGTCAGTTCTTGGAGGCTCCTACAATGAGCAGTTCTTC.

This rearrangement joins TRBV7-9 to TRBJ2-5, with 9 bases fitting TRBD1. This CDR3 has 15 residues. With 5 bases clipped from V and 5 bases from J, the junction kept 9 bases outside the gene matches. CDR1 and CDR2 from the germline V gene are SEHNR and FQNEAQ (reference sequence). The CDR3 spells CASSAGQGSSETQYF. The CDR3 DNA reads TGTGCCAGCAGCGCGGGACAGGGAAGCTCGGAGACCCAGTACTTC.

This chain uses TRBV5-1 with TRBJ2-6; 11 bases agree with TRBD2. The ends lost 9 bases at V and 3 bases at J; junction bases unmatched: 8. The CDR3 spans 16 residues. Per germline, CDR1 SGHRS and CDR2 YFSETQ. CDR3 amino acids: CATQPLAGGGANVLTF. The CDR3 bases are TGCGCCACCCAACCTCTAGCGGGAGGTGGGGCCAACGTCCTGACTTTC. Based on the CDR3 plus reference TRBV5-1 and TRBJ2-6, the full variable domain is KAGVTQTPRYLIKTRGQQVTLSCSPISGHRSVSWYQQTPGQGLQFLFEYFSETQRNKGNFPGRFSGRQFSNSRSEMNVSTLELGDSALYLCATQPLAGGGANVLTFGAGSRLTVL.

This clone came up a few times. The chain recombines TRBV6-1 with TRBJ1-5; 8 positions match TRBD1. The CDR3 runs to 15 residues. Germline CDR1 and CDR2: MNHNS and SASEGT. V lost 10 bases to trimming and J lost 4 bases; unmatched junction nucleotides: 12. CDR3 residues: CATQGWQGANQPQHF. In DNA, the CDR3 is TGTGCCACTCAGGGGTGGCAGGGGGCAAATCAGCCCCAGCATTTT.

This clone was found once. This chain uses TRBV6-5 with TRBJ1-2, with TRBD1 matching 7 bases. J gave up 13 bases and V 5 bases, and 7 bases lay outside the gene matches. This CDR3 contains 11 residues. Germline assignment: CDR1 MNHEY and CDR2 SVGAGI. The DNA for the CDR3 is TGTGCCAGCAGTATACAGGGGTTGTGCACCTTC. The encoded protein is CASSIQGLCTF.

A remark on this clone: This specimen includes other DNA sequences encoding the same CDR3. J is TRBJ2-5 and V is TRBV5-4, with D possibly matching TRBD2 (5 bases). Looked up from germline, CDR1 is SGHNT and CDR2 is YYREEE (reference sequence). Trimming took off 3 bases at V and 5 bases at J, with 11 bases between the two ends. The CDR3 has 13 amino acids. The CDR3 sequence is CASSSETGETQYF. The CDR3 DNA sequence: TGTGCCAGCAGCTCGGAGACGGGGGAGACCCAGTACTTC.

The V gene is TRBV19, the J gene TRBJ2-1, with TRBD2 matching 8 bases. The V gene end was trimmed by 3 bases and the J gene end by 4 bases; junction bases not matched to a gene: 2. In germline, CDR1 is LNHDA, CDR2 SQIVND (reference sequence). CDR3 length: 14 amino acids. In DNA, the CDR3 is TGTGCCAGTAGTATGGCGGGAGGTTACAATGAGCAGTTCTTC. Translated: CASSMAGGYNEQFF.

The V gene is TRBV6-6, the J gene TRBJ2-1, with 7 bases matching TRBD2. Germline lookup yields CDR1 MNHNY and CDR2 SVGAGI (reference sequence). The trim removed 8 bases at V and 3 bases at J, leaving 10 bases unmatched. The CDR3 is 15 amino acids. The DNA for the CDR3 is TGTGCCAGCGGAAAGGGCGGGAGTCTCTACAATGAGCAGTTCTTC. It codes for CASGKGGSLYNEQFF.

This clone is a singleton in its sample. This CDR3 is CASSSGGARGQPQHF. The DNA of the CDR3 is TGTGCCAGCAGTTCCGGGGGGGCGCGGGGTCAGCCCCAGCATTTT. The V call is TRBV6-5, the J call TRBJ1-5; weak D call: TRBD1 (6 bases). The CDR3 contains 15 residues. V was pared by 4 bases and J by 6 bases, with 16 bases between. Germline loops: CDR1 MNHEY, CDR2 SVGAGI.

The chain is built from TRBV5-6 and TRBJ2-3; 9 bases agree with TRBD1. CDR1 is SGHDT, CDR2 YYEEEE, per germline. The CDR3 covers 15 residues. The junction had 7 bases not matched to a gene; V was cut back by 6 bases and J by 2 bases. In DNA form, the CDR3 reads TGTGCCAGCACGGACAGGGGCTTTCTCACAGATACGCAGTATTTT. As protein: CASTDRGFLTDTQYF.

The chain employs TRBV19 and TRBJ2-7, with a weak D call TRBD1 (8 bases). The CDR3 is made up of 16 amino acids. Trimming pared 3 bases from V and 2 bases from J, leaving 17 bases between. Germline V gene lookup returns CDR1 LNHDA and CDR2 SQIVND (reference sequence). CDR3 residues: CASSITLADRAYEQYF. CDR3 nucleotides: TGTGCCAGTAGTATTACCCTAGCGGACAGGGCCTACGAGCAGTACTTC.

J is TRBJ2-5 and V is TRBV9; 8 bases align to TRBD2. Trimming cost V 6 bases and J 3 bases; bases outside gene matches: 4. There are 13 residues in the CDR3. The V gene's germline CDR1 is SGDLS and CDR2 YYNGEE. The CDR3 bases are TGTGCCAGCAATAGGCGGGAGGAAGAGACCCAGTACTTC. Translated: CASNRREEETQYF.

The genes are TRBV30 and TRBJ2-7; D possibly corresponds to TRBD2 (5 bases). This CDR3 spans 12 amino acids. Germline V gene data show CDR1 as GTSNPN and CDR2 as SVGIG (reference sequence). Trimming took 0 bases from V and 9 from J, leaving 12 bases between them. DNA for the CDR3: TGTGCCTGGAGTGTAATCCCGGGAAGGCAGTACTTC. Residues: CAWSVIPGRQYF. Looking up the rest from reference TRBV30 and TRBJ2-7 gives the full variable domain: SQTIHQWPATLVQPVGSPLSLECTVEGTSNPNLYWYRQAAGRGLQLLFYSVGIGQISSEVPQNLSASRPQDRQFILSSKKLLLSDSGFYLCAWSVIPGRQYFGPGTRLTVT.

This clone was counted a single time. The chain combines TRBV18 with TRBJ2-5; D is uncertain. Germline CDR1 and CDR2: KGHSH and LQKENI. V dropped 4 bases and J dropped 1 base, with 10 bases sitting between them. The CDR3 contains 14 residues. For the CDR3, the DNA is TGTGCCAGCTCACTTACGCCACCCCAAGAGACCCAGTACTTC. Its translation: CASSLTPPQETQYF.

This chain connects TRBV15 to TRBJ2-1; possibly TRBD2 for D (5 bases). The CDR3 loop spans 14 amino acids. The germline V gene encodes CDR1 LNHNV and CDR2 YYDKDF (reference sequence). V shed 3 bases and J shed 2 bases, with 8 bases lying between them. As DNA, the CDR3 is TGTGCCACCAGCAGGGACGGGACCTACAATGAGCAGTTCTTC. Its translation is CATSRDGTYNEQFF.

The chain employs TRBV19 and TRBJ1-5; TRBD1 agrees at 12 bases. The V segment lost 2 bases and the J segment 11 bases; nucleotides outside the gene matches: 7. The CDR3 runs 15 residues. Germline V gene sequence: CDR1 LNHDA, CDR2 SQIVND (reference sequence). CDR3 bases: TGTGCCAGTAGTATAACCGGGACAGGGGGCGATTCCCAGCATTTT. It specifies CASSITGTGGDSQHF.